Below are 10 T cell receptor beta chains sequenced from a single sample in a study of Ad26.COV2.S vaccination and SARS-CoV-2 variants. Method: immunoSEQ multiplex PCR; TCRdb's copy keeps in-frame clones and lacks some. In the table there are 450,000 to 550,000 clones, 70% to 90% of which are singletons. This sample's treatment: roughly 19 received Ad26.COV2.S at low or high dose, single or two shots; five or six received placebo; per-sample allocation not given. The investigators took samples on day 63 after the first vaccine or placebo injection. The material sequenced was peripheral blood, taken in a trial of Ad26.COV2.S vaccine versus placebo. These receptors all stem from a person between 18 and 59 years old who received the Ad26.COV2.S COVID-19 vaccine or a placebo.

The chain carries TRBV6-5 and TRBJ2-1; D gene uncertain. Germline V gene data show CDR1 as MNHEY and CDR2 as SVGAGI. The CDR3 contains 16 residues. V shed 4 bases and J shed 8 bases, with 21 bases lying between them. The CDR3 DNA sequence: TGTGCCAGCAGTTCTGGGGATACAATGACGCAAGATGAGCAGTTCTTC. Residues: CASSSGDTMTQDEQFF.

V gene TRBV30 combines with J gene TRBJ1-2; D call uncertain. The CDR3 extends over 14 amino acids. Germline V CDR1 and CDR2: GTSNPN, SVGIG (reference sequence). Trimming removed 1 base from V and 5 bases from J, with 14 bases in between. CDR3 protein: CAWSEEVTLYGYTF. The DNA of the CDR3 is TGTGCCTGGAGTGAGGAAGTTACCCTATATGGCTACACCTTC.

The rearrangement joins TRBV6-5 to TRBJ2-5, with D possibly being TRBD2 (6 bases). This CDR3 spans 14 amino acids. Trimming removed 5 bases from V and 2 bases from J, with 12 bases in between. Germline V lookup: CDR1 MNHEY, CDR2 SVGAGI. The chain's CDR3 is CASSRDWEQETQYF. CDR3 nucleotides: TGTGCCAGCAGTAGGGACTGGGAACAAGAGACCCAGTACTTC.

The J gene is TRBJ1-6, the V gene TRBV28, with TRBD1 matching over 7 bases. CDR1 MDHEN and CDR2 SYDVKM come from the germline V gene. The CDR3 runs 14 residues. The junction had 6 bases not matched to a gene; V was cut back by 4 bases and J by 9 bases. This CDR3 is CASSWRQGGSPLHF. In DNA, the CDR3 is TGTGCCAGCAGTTGGCGACAGGGAGGTTCACCCCTCCACTTT.

The J gene is TRBJ2-1, the V gene TRBV29-1; 12 bases align to TRBD2. Looked up from germline, CDR1 is SQVTM and CDR2 is ANQGSEA. With V trimmed by 3 bases and J by 8 bases, 5 bases remained unmatched. This CDR3 comprises 14 residues. CDR3 in amino acids: CSVELTSGSYEQFF. The CDR3 coding sequence is TGCAGCGTTGAGTTGACTAGCGGGAGTTATGAGCAGTTCTTC.

The V call is TRBV27, the J call TRBJ2-1, with D perhaps matching TRBD2 (5 bases). Trimming removed 6 bases from V and 6 bases from J, with 18 bases in between. The CDR3 is made up of 15 amino acids. Germline loops: CDR1 MNHEY, CDR2 SMNVEV (reference sequence). The CDR3 DNA is TGTGCCAGCAGCCCAACCCCTACTAGAGGCAATGAGCAGTTCTTC. The encoded protein is CASSPTPTRGNEQFF.

The gene calls are TRBV5-1 and TRBJ2-3, with 8 bases lining up with TRBD2. Unmatched junction bases numbered 8, after V lost 4 bases and J lost 4 bases. The CDR3 has 15 amino acids. CDR1 SGHRS and CDR2 YFSETQ come from the germline V gene. This CDR3 reads CASSAGRAGADTQYF. CDR3 in DNA: TGCGCCAGCAGCGCCGGGAGGGCCGGGGCAGATACGCAGTATTTT. The full variable domain, its missing parts supplied by reference TRBV5-1 and TRBJ2-3, is KAGVTQTPRYLIKTRGQQVTLSCSPISGHRSVSWYQQTPGQGLQFLFEYFSETQRNKGNFPGRFSGRQFSNSRSEMNVSTLELGDSALYLCASSAGRAGADTQYFGPGTRLTVL.

The gene calls are TRBV7-9 and TRBJ1-1; D is unresolved. V gave up 2 bases and J gave up 4 bases, with 14 bases separating them. The CDR3 extends over 15 amino acids. Germline assignment: CDR1 SEHNR and CDR2 FQNEAQ (reference sequence). The chain's CDR3 is CASSLWMGKGTEAFF. As DNA, the CDR3 is TGTGCCAGCAGCTTATGGATGGGTAAGGGCACTGAAGCTTTCTTT.

CDR3 loop: CASSLENAGQPQHF. CDR3 coding DNA: TGCGCCAGCAGCCTAGAGAACGCGGGACAGCCCCAGCATTTT. The rearrangement links TRBV4-3 to TRBJ1-5; D is unresolved. Trimming removed 4 bases at V and 7 bases at J, with 14 bases between. This CDR3 has 14 amino acids. The V gene's germline CDR1 is LGHNA and CDR2 YSLEER.

J is TRBJ2-5 and V is TRBV18; D is unclear. The V gene lost 3 bases and the J gene lost 4 bases, with 18 bases spanning the gap. This CDR3 contains 16 residues. Germline CDR1 is KGHSH and CDR2 is LQKENI. The CDR3 is CASSPRQANIGETQYF. As DNA, the CDR3 is TGTGCCAGCTCACCGCGACAAGCGAATATAGGAGAGACCCAGTACTTC.